The 8 T cell receptor beta chains given below trace back to one sample, sequenced in a study of blood T cell repertoires in COVID-19 (TCRdb year 2020). The method behind the library was the immunoSEQ multiplex PCR assay. The clones in this table, taken by TCRdb from immuneACCESS, are in-frame only. Not every clone is retained; where verified, under half of the shortfall comes from an unresolved V gene, and the cause of the rest is unknown. In all, the sample holds tens of thousands of clones, and roughly 84% of those were seen once. The top ten hold roughly 14% of the sample. Material for sequencing was peripheral blood. Receptor source: a woman in her sixties or seventies with acute or convalescent COVID-19.

The chain is built from TRBV10-3 and TRBJ2-1, with TRBD1 identical over 9 bases. CDR3 length: 15 amino acids. V lost 7 bases to trimming and J lost 8 bases; unmatched junction nucleotides: 12. Germline V CDR1 and CDR2: ENHRY, SYGVKD. DNA of the CDR3: TGTGCCATCAACTCATGGGGGACAGGGAACGATGAGCAGTTCTTC. Translation: CAINSWGTGNDEQFF.

This sequence joins TRBV7-9 and TRBJ2-1; TRBD2 might be the D (6 bases). Germline loops: CDR1 SEHNR, CDR2 FQNEAQ (reference sequence). The CDR3 totals 15 residues. V was clipped by 4 bases and J by 4 bases, with 14 bases between them. CDR3 region: CASSSLAPAYNEQFF. The CDR3, as DNA: TGTGCCAGCAGCTCGCTAGCGCCTGCGTACAATGAGCAGTTCTTC. The full variable domain, its missing parts supplied by reference TRBV7-9 and TRBJ2-1, is DTGVSQNPRHKITKRGQNVTFRCDPISEHNRLYWYRQTLGQGPEFLTYFQNEAQLEKSRLLSDRFSAERPKGSFSTLEIQRTEQGDSAMYLCASSSLAPAYNEQFFGPGTRLTVL.

The CDR3 DNA is TGTGCCAGCAGCTTATTTGAAGGGGGGTATGGCGGGAGCCAAGAGACCCAGTACTTC. Protein sequence: CASSLFEGGYGGSQETQYF. The V gene is TRBV7-6, the J gene TRBJ2-5, with a tentative D call TRBD2 (7 bases). This CDR3 contains 19 residues. CDR1 SGHVS and CDR2 FNYEAQ come from the germline V gene. Trimming stripped 2 bases from V and 1 base from J, with 23 bases between.

The sample holds a few counts of this clone. This chain joins TRBV7-9 and TRBJ1-2; 8 bases line up with TRBD1. Per the germline V gene, CDR1 is SEHNR and CDR2 is FQNEAQ (reference sequence). V shed 4 bases and J 3 bases; nucleotides not matched to a gene: 10. This CDR3 has 16 residues. The chain's CDR3 is CASSSETGGGDYGYTF. CDR3 bases: TGTGCCAGCAGCTCCGAAACAGGGGGAGGGGACTATGGCTACACCTTC.

The chain couples TRBV28 to TRBJ1-6; D not resolved. V was trimmed by 6 bases and J by 11 bases, leaving 11 bases between them. CDR3 length: 12 amino acids. The germline V gene has CDR1 MDHEN and CDR2 SYDVKM. CDR3 coding DNA: TGTGCCAGCAGGCAGGTGGGCGCACCCCTCCACTTT. Translated: CASRQVGAPLHF.

This clone has only one observation. This chain connects TRBV29-1 to TRBJ2-3; 7 bases align to TRBD1. The germline CDR1 and CDR2 sequences are SQVTM and ANQGSEA. The CDR3 is made up of 15 amino acids. V shed 5 bases, J shed 4 bases, and the junction held 12 bases outside the gene matches. The CDR3 is CSVNRRQGPPDTQYF. For the CDR3, the DNA is TGCAGCGTTAATAGACGACAGGGCCCTCCAGATACGCAGTATTTT.

Notes on this clone: The sample contains more than one DNA sequence encoding this CDR3. This chain joins TRBV10-3 and TRBJ1-5; D is possibly TRBD1 (5 bases). The CDR3 totals 14 residues. Trimming cost V 4 bases and J 1 base, with 8 bases left between them. Per the germline V gene, CDR1 is ENHRY and CDR2 is SYGVKD. The DNA of the CDR3 is TGTGCCATCAGTGGGCAGGGCAGCAATCAGCCCCAGCATTTT. Translated: CAISGQGSNQPQHF.

The chain combines TRBV5-1 with TRBJ2-7, with 9 bases matching TRBD2. The trim removed 0 bases at V and 4 bases at J, leaving 5 bases unmatched. The CDR3 has 15 amino acids. The germline CDR1 and CDR2 sequences are SGHRS and YFSETQ. Written as DNA, the CDR3 is TGCGCCAGCAGCTTGGAGCCTAGCGGGATATACGAGCAGTACGTC. Translated, it gives CASSLEPSGIYEQYV.